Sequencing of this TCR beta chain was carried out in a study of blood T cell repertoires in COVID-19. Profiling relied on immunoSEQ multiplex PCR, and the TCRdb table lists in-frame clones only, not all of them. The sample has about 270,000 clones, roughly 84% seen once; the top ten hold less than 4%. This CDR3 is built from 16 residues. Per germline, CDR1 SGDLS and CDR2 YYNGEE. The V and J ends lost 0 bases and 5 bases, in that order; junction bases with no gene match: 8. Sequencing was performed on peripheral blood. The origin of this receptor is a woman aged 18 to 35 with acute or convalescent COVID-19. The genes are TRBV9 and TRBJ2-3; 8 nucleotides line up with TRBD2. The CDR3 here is CASSVAGGLAGDTQYF. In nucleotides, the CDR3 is TGTGCCAGCAGCGTAGCTGGGGGGCTAGCGGGAGATACGCAGTATTTT.